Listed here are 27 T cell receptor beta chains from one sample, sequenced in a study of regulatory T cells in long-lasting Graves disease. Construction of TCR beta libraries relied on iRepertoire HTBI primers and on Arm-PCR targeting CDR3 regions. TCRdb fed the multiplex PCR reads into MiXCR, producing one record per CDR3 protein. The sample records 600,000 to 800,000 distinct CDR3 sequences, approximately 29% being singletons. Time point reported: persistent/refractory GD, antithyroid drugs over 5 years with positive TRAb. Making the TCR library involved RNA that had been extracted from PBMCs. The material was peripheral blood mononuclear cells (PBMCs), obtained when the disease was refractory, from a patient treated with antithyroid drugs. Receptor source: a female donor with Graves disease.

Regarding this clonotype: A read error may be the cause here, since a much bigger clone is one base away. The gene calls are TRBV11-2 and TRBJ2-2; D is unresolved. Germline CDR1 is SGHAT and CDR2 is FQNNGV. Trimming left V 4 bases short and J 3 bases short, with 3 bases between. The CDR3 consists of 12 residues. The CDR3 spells CASSWHTGELFF. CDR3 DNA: TGTGCCAGCAGCTGGCACACCGGGGAGCTGTTTTTT.

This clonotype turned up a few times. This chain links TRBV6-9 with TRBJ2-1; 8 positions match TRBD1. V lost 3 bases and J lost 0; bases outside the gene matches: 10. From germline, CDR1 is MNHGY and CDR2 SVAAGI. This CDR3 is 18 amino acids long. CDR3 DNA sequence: TGTGCCAGCAGTTACCGACAGGGGAAGACCTTCTCCTACAATGAGCAGTTCTTC. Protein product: CASSYRQGKTFSYNEQFF.

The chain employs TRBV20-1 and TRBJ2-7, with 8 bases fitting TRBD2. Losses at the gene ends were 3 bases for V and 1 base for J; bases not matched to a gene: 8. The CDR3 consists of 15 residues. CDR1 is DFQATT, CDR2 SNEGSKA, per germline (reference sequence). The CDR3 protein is CSASWFGRESYEQYF. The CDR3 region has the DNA TGCAGTGCTAGCTGGTTCGGGAGGGAGTCCTACGAGCAGTACTTC.

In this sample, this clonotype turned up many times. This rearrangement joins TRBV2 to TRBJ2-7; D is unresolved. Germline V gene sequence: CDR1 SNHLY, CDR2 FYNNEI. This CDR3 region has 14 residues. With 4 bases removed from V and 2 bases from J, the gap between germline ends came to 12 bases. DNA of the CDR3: TGTGCCAGCAGTGGACAAGGCCCTGCCTACGAGCAGTACTTC. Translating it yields CASSGQGPAYEQYF.

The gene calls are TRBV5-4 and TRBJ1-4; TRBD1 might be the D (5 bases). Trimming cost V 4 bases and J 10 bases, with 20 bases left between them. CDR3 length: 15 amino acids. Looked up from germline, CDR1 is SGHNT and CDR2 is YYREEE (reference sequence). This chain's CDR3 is CASSPGTGDPGKLFF. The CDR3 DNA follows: TGTGCCAGCAGCCCGGGGACGGGGGATCCTGGAAAACTGTTTTTT.

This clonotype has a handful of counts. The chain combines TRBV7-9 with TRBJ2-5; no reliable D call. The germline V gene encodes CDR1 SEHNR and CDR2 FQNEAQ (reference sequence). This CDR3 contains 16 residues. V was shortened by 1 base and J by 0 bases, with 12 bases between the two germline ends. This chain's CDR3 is CASSLGRRAHQETQYF. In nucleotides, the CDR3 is TGTGCCAGCAGCTTAGGGCGTCGAGCGCACCAAGAGACCCAGTACTTC.

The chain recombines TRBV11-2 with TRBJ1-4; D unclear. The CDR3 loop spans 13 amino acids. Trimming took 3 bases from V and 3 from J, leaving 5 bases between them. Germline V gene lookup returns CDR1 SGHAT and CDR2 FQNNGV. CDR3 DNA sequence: TGTGCCAGCAGCTTCGGGGCTAATGAAAAACTGTTTTTT. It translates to CASSFGANEKLFF.

Here the CDR3 reads CSATRLAGGVSYNEQFF. CDR3 nucleotide sequence: TGCAGTGCTACGAGGTTGGCTGGCGGGGTCTCCTACAATGAGCAGTTCTTC. The V and J genes are TRBV20-1 and TRBJ2-1; the D gene is possibly TRBD2 (6 bases). Trimming left V 4 bases short and J 0 bases short, with 19 bases between. From germline, CDR1 is DFQATT and CDR2 SNEGSKA (reference sequence). The CDR3 spans 17 residues.

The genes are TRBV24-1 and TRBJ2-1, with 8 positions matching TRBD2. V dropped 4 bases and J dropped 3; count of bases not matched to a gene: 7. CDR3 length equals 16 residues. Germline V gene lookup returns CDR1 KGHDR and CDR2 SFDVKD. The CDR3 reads CATSDHSGKHYNEQFF. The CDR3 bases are TGTGCCACCAGTGACCATAGCGGGAAGCACTACAATGAGCAGTTCTTC.

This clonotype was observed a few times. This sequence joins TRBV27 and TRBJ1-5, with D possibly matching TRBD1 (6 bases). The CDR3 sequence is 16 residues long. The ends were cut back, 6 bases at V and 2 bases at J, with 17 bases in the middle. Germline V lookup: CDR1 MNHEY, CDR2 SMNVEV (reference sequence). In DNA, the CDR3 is TGTGCCAGCAGCCATAATGGACAGAGGGGCAATCAGCCCCAGCATTTT. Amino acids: CASSHNGQRGNQPQHF.

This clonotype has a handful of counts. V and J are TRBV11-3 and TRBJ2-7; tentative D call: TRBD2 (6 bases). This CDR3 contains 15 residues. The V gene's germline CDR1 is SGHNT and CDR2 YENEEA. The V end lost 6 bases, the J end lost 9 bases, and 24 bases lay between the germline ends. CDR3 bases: TGTGCCAGCAGTTATTATCGAGGGACTCCAAAACGGCAGTACTTC. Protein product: CASSYYRGTPKRQYF.

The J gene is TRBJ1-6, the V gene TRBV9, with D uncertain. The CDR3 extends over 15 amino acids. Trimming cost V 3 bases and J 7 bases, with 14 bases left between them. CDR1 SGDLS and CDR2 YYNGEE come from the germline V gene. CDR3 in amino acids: CASSANGFKNSPLHF. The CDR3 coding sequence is TGTGCCAGCAGCGCCAACGGGTTTAAGAATTCACCCCTCCACTTT.

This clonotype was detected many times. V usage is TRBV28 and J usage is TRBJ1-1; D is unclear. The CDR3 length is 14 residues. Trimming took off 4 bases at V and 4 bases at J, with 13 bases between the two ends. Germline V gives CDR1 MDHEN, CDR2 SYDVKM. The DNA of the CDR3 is TGTGCCAGCAGTTACACTAGGCTGGGCACTGAAGCTTTCTTT. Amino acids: CASSYTRLGTEAFF.

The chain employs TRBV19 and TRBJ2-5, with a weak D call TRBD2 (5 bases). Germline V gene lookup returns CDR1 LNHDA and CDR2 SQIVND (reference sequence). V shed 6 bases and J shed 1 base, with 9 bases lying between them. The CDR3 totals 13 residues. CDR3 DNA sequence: TGTGCCAGTAGGCGGACTCCCCAAGAGACCCAGTACTTC. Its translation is CASRRTPQETQYF.

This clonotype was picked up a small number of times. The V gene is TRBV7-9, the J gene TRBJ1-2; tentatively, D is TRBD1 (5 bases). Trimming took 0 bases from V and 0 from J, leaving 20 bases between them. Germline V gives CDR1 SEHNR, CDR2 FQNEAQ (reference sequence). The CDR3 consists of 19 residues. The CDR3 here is CASSLAGVPPTQTNYGYTF. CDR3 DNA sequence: TGTGCCAGCAGCTTAGCGGGGGTACCACCTACCCAAACTAACTATGGCTACACCTTC.

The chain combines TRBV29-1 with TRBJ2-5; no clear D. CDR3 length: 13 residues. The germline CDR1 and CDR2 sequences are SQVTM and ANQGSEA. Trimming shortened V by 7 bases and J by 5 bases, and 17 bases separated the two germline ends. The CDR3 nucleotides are TGCAGCGGCCACCCGCTAGGTTGGGAGACCCAGTACTTC. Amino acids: CSGHPLGWETQYF.

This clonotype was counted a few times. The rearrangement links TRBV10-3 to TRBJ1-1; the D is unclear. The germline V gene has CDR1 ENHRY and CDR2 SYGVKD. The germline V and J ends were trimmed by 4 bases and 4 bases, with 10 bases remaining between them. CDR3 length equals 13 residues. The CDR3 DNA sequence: TGTGCCATCAGTGTAGCAGGAAGCACTGAAGCTTTCTTT. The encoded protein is CAISVAGSTEAFF.

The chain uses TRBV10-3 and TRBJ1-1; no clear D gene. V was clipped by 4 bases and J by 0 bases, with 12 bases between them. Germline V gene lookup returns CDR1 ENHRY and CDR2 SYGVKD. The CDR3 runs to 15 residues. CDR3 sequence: CAISGVAGMNTEAFF. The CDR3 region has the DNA TGTGCCATCAGTGGTGTAGCTGGGATGAACACTGAAGCTTTCTTT.

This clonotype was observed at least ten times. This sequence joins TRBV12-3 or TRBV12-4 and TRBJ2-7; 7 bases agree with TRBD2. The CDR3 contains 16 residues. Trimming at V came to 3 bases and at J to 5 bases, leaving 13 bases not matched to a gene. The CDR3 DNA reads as TGTGCCAGCAGTTTTGCGGGCCTTGGGGGGGTCGACGAGCAGTACTTC. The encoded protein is CASSFAGLGGVDEQYF.

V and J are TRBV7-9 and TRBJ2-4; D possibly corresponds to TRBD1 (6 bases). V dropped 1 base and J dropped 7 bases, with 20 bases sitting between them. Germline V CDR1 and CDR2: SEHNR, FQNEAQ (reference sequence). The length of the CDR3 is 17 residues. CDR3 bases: TGTGCCAGCAGCTTAGTTGATTCAGGCCGGGACAATAACATTCAGTACTTC. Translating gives CASSLVDSGRDNNIQYF. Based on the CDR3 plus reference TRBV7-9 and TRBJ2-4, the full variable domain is DTGVSQNPRHKITKRGQNVTFRCDPISEHNRLYWYRQTLGQGPEFLTYFQNEAQLEKSRLLSDRFSAERPKGSFSTLEIQRTEQGDSAMYLCASSLVDSGRDNNIQYFGAGTRLSVL.

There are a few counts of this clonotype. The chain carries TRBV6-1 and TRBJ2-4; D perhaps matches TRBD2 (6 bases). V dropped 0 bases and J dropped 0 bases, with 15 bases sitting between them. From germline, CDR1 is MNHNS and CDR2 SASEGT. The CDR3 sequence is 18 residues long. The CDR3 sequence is CASSEAVGGSLAKNIQYF. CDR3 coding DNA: TGTGCCAGCAGTGAAGCGGTTGGGGGGTCCCTAGCCAAAAACATTCAGTACTTC.

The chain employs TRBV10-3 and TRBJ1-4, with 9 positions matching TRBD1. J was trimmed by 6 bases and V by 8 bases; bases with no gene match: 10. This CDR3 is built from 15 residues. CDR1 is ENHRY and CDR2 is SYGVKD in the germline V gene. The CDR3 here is CAIGYRGPLDEKLFF. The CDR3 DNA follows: TGTGCCATCGGGTACAGGGGGCCCCTTGATGAAAAACTGTTTTTT.

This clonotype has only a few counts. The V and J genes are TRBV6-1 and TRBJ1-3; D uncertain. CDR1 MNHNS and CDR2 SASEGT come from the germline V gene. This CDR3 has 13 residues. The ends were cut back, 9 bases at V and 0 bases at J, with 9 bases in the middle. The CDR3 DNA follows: TGTGCCAGGGTACTGATCTCTGGAAACACCATATATTTT. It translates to CARVLISGNTIYF.

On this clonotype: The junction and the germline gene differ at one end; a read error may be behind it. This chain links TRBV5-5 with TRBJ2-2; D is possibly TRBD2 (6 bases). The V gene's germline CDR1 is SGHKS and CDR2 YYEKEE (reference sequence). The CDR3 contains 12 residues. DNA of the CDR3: TGTGCCAGCAGCTTGGTGGGCGGGGAGCTGCTTTTT. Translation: CASSLVGGELLF.

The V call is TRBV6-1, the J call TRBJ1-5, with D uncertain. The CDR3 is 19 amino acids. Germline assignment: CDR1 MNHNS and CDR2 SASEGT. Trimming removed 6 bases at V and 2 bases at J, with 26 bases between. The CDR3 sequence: CASRTLGVGPETGNQPQHF. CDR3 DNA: TGTGCCAGCAGAACTTTGGGTGTTGGACCCGAGACGGGCAATCAGCCCCAGCATTTT.

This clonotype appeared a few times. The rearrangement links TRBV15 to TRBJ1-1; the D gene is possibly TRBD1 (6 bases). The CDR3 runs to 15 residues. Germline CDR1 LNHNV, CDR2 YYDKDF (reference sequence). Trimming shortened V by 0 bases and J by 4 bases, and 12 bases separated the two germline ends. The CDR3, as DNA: TGTGCCACCAGCAGAGATTGGGGGGCTGGCACTGAAGCTTTCTTT. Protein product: CATSRDWGAGTEAFF.

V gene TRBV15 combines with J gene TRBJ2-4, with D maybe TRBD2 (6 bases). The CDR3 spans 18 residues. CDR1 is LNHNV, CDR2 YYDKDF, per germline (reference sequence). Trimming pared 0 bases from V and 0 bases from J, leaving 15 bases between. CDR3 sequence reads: CATSRDEVAELAKNIQYF. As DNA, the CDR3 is TGTGCCACCAGCAGAGATGAGGTAGCGGAACTAGCCAAAAACATTCAGTACTTC.